These 14 T cell receptor beta chains originate from one sample sequenced in a study of T cells in pancreatic ductal adenocarcinoma. Surgery without prior neoadjuvant therapy was the treatment of the selected pancreatic ductal adenocarcinoma patients. Assay used: immunoSEQ multiplex PCR; TCRdb lists only in-frame clones, some missing. This sample has approximately 9,000 clones, with under 90% found just once. The sequencing sample was made of PBMCs. These receptors came from a human donor with pancreatic ductal adenocarcinoma.

The V and J genes are TRBV4-1 and TRBJ2-6, with D tentatively TRBD2 (6 bases). V was cut by 0 bases and J by 4 bases, with 13 bases left in between. Germline CDR1 reads MGHRA; CDR2 reads YSYEKL. The CDR3 loop spans 17 amino acids. The CDR3 DNA is TGCGCCAGCAGCCAAGAAGGAGGGGCGCGCGGGGCCAACGTCCTGACTTTC. Protein sequence: CASSQEGGARGANVLTF.

The J gene is TRBJ2-6, the V gene TRBV10-3; 9 nucleotides match TRBD1. V was pared by 3 bases and J by 0 bases, with 3 bases of the junction left unmatched. Per germline, CDR1 ENHRY and CDR2 SYGVKD. This CDR3 region has 17 residues. The CDR3, as DNA: TGTGCCATCAGTGATCCGGGACAGGGCTCTGGGGCCAACGTCCTGACTTTC. Its translation: CAISDPGQGSGANVLTF.

V is TRBV7-9 and J is TRBJ2-7, with 7 bases aligning to TRBD1. The V segment lost 5 bases and the J segment 7 bases; nucleotides outside the gene matches: 5. Germline loops: CDR1 SEHNR, CDR2 FQNEAQ (reference sequence). The CDR3 loop spans 12 amino acids. The CDR3 DNA follows: TGTGCCAGCAGCCTCCCACAGGGGGAGCAGTACTTC. Protein sequence: CASSLPQGEQYF.

The V call is TRBV6-6, the J call TRBJ2-1; TRBD2 is a possible D gene (5 bases). There are 15 residues in the CDR3. The germline V gene has CDR1 MNHNY and CDR2 SVGAGI (reference sequence). The germline V and J ends were trimmed by 2 bases and 3 bases, with 11 bases remaining between them. The CDR3 region has the DNA TGTGCCAGCAGTTACCGGGGAGTTGACTACAATGAGCAGTTCTTC. Protein product: CASSYRGVDYNEQFF.

The gene calls are TRBV5-1 and TRBJ2-3; 9 nucleotides line up with TRBD1. The CDR3 contains 15 residues. Germline V CDR1 and CDR2: SGHRS, YFSETQ. The ends lost 4 bases at V and 1 base at J; junction bases unmatched: 4. CDR3 DNA: TGCGCCAGCAGCCCCCGGACAGGGGGCACAGATACGCAGTATTTT. Protein: CASSPRTGGTDTQYF.

The chain joins TRBV4-2 to TRBJ1-2; TRBD1 agrees at 9 bases. The CDR3 totals 18 residues. V was clipped by 1 base and J by 8 bases; unmatched bases: 17. The germline gives CDR1 LGHNA, CDR2 YNFKEQ. The CDR3 sequence: CASSQGWALIQGARGYTF. CDR3 sequence (DNA): TGTGCCAGCAGCCAAGGTTGGGCTCTTATACAGGGGGCGCGGGGCTACACCTTC.

CDR3 protein: CASRKAGITDTQYF. CDR3 nucleotides: TGTGCCAGTAGGAAGGCAGGGATCACAGATACGCAGTATTTT. The chain has TRBV19 and TRBJ2-3; D perhaps matches TRBD1 (5 bases). V shed 6 bases and J shed 2 bases, with 12 bases lying between them. The CDR3 totals 14 residues. The germline CDR1 and CDR2 sequences are LNHDA and SQIVND (reference sequence).

The gene calls are TRBV5-1 and TRBJ2-1; no definite D call. The CDR3 contains 15 residues. Germline V gives CDR1 SGHRS, CDR2 YFSETQ. Trimming took off 0 bases at V and 4 bases at J, with 11 bases between the two ends. CDR3 sequence (DNA): TGCGCCAGCAGCTTGGTTGTAGAGATTTACAATGAGCAGTTCTTC. Translation gives CASSLVVEIYNEQFF.

The chain links TRBV9 to TRBJ2-1; 9 nucleotides agree with TRBD2. This CDR3 region has 15 residues. The J segment lost 8 bases and the V segment lost 3 bases, leaving 9 bases of the junction unmatched. Per germline, CDR1 SGDLS and CDR2 YYNGEE. CDR3: CASSERAGLAYEQFF. CDR3 DNA: TGTGCCAGCAGCGAAAGGGCGGGACTAGCCTATGAGCAGTTCTTC.

The chain combines TRBV7-2 with TRBJ2-7, with D tentatively TRBD1 (5 bases). This CDR3 is built from 14 residues. V was trimmed by 1 base and J by 4 bases, leaving 11 bases between them. Germline-derived CDR1 and CDR2 are SGHTA and FQGNSA. CDR3 DNA: TGTGCCAGCAGCTTAGAGGACAAAACTTACGAGCAGTACTTC. Translating it yields CASSLEDKTYEQYF.

This chain's CDR3 is CASSPGTARGGGYTF. The CDR3 DNA reads as TGTGCCAGCAGCCCCGGGACAGCCCGCGGGGGGGGCTACACCTTC. The chain is built from TRBV7-9 and TRBJ1-2, with TRBD1 matching over 7 bases. The germline CDR1 and CDR2 sequences are SEHNR and FQNEAQ (reference sequence). After removal of 5 bases from V and 8 bases from J, the junction contained 14 bases not matched to a gene. The CDR3 runs to 15 residues.

CDR3 sequence (DNA): TGTGCCAGCAGCCGCCCCCAGACAGGGAAAGATGGCTACACCTTC. Translation gives CASSRPQTGKDGYTF. The V and J genes are TRBV7-3 and TRBJ1-2; 7 nucleotides match TRBD1. This CDR3 contains 15 residues. Germline-derived CDR1 and CDR2 are SGHTA and FQGTGA. The V gene end was trimmed by 5 bases and the J gene end by 6 bases; junction bases not matched to a gene: 12.

The table lists this clone with a count of one. V gene TRBV7-3 combines with J gene TRBJ2-3, with TRBD2 matching 7 bases. The CDR3 totals 16 residues. With V trimmed by 2 bases and J by 4 bases, 9 bases remained unmatched. The germline CDR1 and CDR2 sequences are SGHTA and FQGTGA. The CDR3 DNA reads TGTGCCAGCAGCTTATTTGCGGGAGTGGGCGCAGATACGCAGTATTTT. Encoded protein: CASSLFAGVGADTQYF.

The chain employs TRBV6-1 and TRBJ1-5, with 7 bases identical to TRBD1. V lost 5 bases, J lost 6 bases, and 7 bases stayed unmatched. The CDR3 length is 14 residues. Germline V gene lookup returns CDR1 MNHNS and CDR2 SASEGT. The CDR3 nucleotides read TGTGCCAGCAGTCCTACTGACAGGGTTCAGCCCCAGCATTTT. Its protein product is CASSPTDRVQPQHF.